The clone carrying this T cell receptor beta chain was picked up a small number of times. Its antigen is not known. This record belongs to a study of identical twins. Through template switching, a universal primer site was introduced, and the cDNA contained unique molecular identifiers. TCRdb analysed the 5' RACE reads with MiXCR anew, one entry per CDR3 protein. This sample has 450,000 to 600,000 distinct CDR3 sequences, with about a fifth found just once. General observations from the study: Cross-sectional statistical analysis, not tracking of the same donors, underpinned the conclusions. A lower insertion count was a feature of abundant cord blood beta clonotypes, with no such feature in memory repertoires.

The same data also went into a second study, on yellow fever vaccine responses in identical twins.

The receptor's source is a woman aged 18-29 years in good health. The sample consisted of CD4+ T cells sorted from blood.

The CDR3 loop reads CSVGQGLIYEQYF. The CDR3, as DNA: TGCAGCGTTGGACAGGGCTTGATCTACGAGCAGTACTTC. The chain couples TRBV29-1 to TRBJ2-7; 7 bases align to TRBD1. Germline CDR1 reads SQVTM; CDR2 reads ANQGSEA. Trimming cost V 4 bases and J 3 bases; bases outside gene matches: 6. This CDR3 has 13 residues.